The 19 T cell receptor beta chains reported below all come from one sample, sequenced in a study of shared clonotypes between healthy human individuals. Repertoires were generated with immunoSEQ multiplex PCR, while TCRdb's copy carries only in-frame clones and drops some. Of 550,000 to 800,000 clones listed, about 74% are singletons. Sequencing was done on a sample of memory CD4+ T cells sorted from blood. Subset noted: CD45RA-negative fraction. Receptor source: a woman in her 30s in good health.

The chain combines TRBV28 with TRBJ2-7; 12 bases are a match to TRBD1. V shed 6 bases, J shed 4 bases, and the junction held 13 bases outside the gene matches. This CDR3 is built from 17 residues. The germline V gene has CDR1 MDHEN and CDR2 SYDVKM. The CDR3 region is CASSLRGQGAFRYEQYF. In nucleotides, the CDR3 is TGTGCCAGCAGCCTTCGGGGACAGGGGGCATTCAGGTACGAGCAGTACTTC.

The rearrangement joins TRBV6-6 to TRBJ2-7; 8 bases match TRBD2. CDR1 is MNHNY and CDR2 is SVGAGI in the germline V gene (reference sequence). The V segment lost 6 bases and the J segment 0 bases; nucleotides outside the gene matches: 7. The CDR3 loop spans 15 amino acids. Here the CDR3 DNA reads TGTGCCAGCAGCCATAGCGGGACGGACTCCTACGAGCAGTACTTC. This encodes CASSHSGTDSYEQYF.

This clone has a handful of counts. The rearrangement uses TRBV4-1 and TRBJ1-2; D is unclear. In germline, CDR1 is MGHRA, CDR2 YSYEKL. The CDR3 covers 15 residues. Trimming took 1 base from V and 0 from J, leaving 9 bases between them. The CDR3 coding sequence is TGCGCCAGCAGCCAAGCTCAGATAGCTAACTATGGCTACACCTTC. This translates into CASSQAQIANYGYTF.

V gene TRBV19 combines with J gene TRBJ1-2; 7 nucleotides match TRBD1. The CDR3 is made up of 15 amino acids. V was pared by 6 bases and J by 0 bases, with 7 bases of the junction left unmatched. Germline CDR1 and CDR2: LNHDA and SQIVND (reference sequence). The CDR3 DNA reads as TGTGCCAGTAGAAGACAGGGAACCTCTAACTATGGCTACACCTTC. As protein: CASRRQGTSNYGYTF.

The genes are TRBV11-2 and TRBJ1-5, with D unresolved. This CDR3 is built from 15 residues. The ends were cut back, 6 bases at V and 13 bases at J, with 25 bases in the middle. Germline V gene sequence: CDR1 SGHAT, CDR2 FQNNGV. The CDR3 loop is CASSQGWLDGPPQHF. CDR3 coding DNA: TGTGCCAGCAGTCAAGGGTGGTTGGACGGGCCGCCGCAGCATTTT.

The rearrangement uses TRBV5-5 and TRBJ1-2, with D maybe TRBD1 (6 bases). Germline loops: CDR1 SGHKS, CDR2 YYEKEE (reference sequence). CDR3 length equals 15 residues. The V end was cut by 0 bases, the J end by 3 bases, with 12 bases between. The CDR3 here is CASSLAAGADYGYTF. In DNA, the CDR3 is TGTGCCAGCAGCTTGGCCGCGGGGGCCGACTATGGCTACACCTTC.

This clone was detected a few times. As DNA, the CDR3 is TGTGCCAGCTCCACCAGGGGAGACTATGGCTACACCTTC. This sequence encodes CASSTRGDYGYTF. The V and J genes are TRBV18 and TRBJ1-2; maybe TRBD1 (6 bases). The CDR3 runs 13 residues. Trimming removed 6 bases from V and 3 bases from J, with 11 bases in between. Germline V gene lookup returns CDR1 KGHSH and CDR2 LQKENI.

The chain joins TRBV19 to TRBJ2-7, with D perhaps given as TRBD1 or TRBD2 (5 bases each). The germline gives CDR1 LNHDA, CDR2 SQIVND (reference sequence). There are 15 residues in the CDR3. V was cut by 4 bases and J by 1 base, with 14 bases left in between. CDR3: CASSRFRDASYEQYF. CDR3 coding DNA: TGTGCCAGTAGTAGGTTCCGGGACGCTTCCTACGAGCAGTACTTC.

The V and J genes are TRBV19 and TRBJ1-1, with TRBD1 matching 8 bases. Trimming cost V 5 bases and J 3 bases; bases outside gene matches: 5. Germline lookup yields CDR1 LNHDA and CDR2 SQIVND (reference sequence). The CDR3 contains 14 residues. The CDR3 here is CASSRDRIDTEAFF. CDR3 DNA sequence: TGTGCCAGTAGTCGGGACAGGATAGACACTGAAGCTTTCTTT.

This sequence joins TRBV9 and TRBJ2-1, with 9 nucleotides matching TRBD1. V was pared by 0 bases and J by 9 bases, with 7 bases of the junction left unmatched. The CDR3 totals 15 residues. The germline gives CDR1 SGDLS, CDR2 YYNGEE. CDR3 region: CASSVVTGGSGEQFF. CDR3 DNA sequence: TGTGCCAGCAGCGTAGTTACAGGGGGCTCAGGTGAGCAGTTCTTC. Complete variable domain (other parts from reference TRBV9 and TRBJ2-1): DSGVTQTPKHLITATGQRVTLRCSPRSGDLSVYWYQQSLDQGLQFLIQYYNGEERAKGNILERFSAQQFPDLHSELNLSSLELGDSALYFCASSVVTGGSGEQFFGPGTRLTVL.

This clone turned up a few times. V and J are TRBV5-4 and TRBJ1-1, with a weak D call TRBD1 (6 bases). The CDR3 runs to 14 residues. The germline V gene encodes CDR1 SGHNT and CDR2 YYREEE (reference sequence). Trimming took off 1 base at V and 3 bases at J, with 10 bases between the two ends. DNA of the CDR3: TGTGCCAGCAGCTTGAAACAGGGAGACACTGAAGCTTTCTTT. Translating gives CASSLKQGDTEAFF.

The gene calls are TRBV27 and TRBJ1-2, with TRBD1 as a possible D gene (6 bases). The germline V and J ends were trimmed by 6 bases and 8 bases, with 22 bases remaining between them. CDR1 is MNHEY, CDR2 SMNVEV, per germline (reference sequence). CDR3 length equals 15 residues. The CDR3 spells CASSSQDGGARGYTF. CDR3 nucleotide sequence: TGTGCCAGCAGCTCCCAAGATGGGGGCGCGAGGGGCTACACCTTC.

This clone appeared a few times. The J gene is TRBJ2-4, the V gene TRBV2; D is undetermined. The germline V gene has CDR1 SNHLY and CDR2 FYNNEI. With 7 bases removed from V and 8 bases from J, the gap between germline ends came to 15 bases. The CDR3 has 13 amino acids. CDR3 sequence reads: CASKLQTVDIQYF. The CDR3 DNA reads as TGTGCCAGCAAACTCCAGACGGTGGACATTCAGTACTTC.

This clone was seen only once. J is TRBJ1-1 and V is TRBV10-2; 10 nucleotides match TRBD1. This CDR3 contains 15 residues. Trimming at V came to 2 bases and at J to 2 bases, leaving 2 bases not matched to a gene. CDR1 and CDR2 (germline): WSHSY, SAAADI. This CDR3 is CASSEGDRGNTEAFF. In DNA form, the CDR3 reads TGCGCCAGCAGTGAGGGGGACAGGGGAAACACTGAAGCTTTCTTT.

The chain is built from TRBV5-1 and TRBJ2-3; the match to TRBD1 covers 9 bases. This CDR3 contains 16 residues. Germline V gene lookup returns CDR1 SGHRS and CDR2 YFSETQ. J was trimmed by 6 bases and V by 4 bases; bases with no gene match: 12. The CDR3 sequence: CASSIGQGILIDTQYF. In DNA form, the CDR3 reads TGCGCCAGCAGCATCGGACAGGGGATACTTATCGATACGCAGTATTTT.

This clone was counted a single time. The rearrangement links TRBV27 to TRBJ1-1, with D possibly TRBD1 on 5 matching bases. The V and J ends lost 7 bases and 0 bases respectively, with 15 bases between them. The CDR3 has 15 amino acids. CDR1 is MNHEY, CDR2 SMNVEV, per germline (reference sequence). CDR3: CASKWGRNLNTEAFF. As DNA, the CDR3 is TGTGCCAGCAAATGGGGCAGAAACTTGAACACTGAAGCTTTCTTT.

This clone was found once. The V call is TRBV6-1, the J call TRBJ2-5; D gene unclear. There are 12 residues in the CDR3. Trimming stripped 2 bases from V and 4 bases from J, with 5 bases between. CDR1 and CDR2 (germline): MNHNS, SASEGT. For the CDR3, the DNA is TGTGCCAGCAGTGAATTTGGAGAGACCCAGTACTTC. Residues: CASSEFGETQYF.

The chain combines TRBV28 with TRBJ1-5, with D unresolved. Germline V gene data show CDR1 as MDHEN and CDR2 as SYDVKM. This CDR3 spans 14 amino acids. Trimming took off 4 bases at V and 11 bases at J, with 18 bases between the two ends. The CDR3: CASSSPTVLGAQHF. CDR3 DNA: TGTGCCAGCAGTTCCCCGACCGTCCTAGGAGCCCAGCATTTT.

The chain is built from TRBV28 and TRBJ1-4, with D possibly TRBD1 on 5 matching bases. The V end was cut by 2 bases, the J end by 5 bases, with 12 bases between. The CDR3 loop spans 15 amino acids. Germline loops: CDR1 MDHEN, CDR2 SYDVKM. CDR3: CASSLGGQQNEKLFF. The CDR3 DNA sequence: TGTGCCAGCAGTTTAGGAGGACAACAGAATGAAAAACTGTTTTTT.